The 13 T cell receptor beta chains below come from one sample, sequenced in a study of cytomegalovirus exposure and HLA in healthy donors. Amplification used 60 Vbeta primers and 13 Jbeta primers. Sequencing used immunoSEQ multiplex PCR; TCRdb keeps in-frame clones, though not all of them. This sample carries 130,000 or so clones, around four fifths of them seen once, and the ten largest clones take 5% to 5.5%. Sequenced material: PBMCs. The receptors originated from a man aged 30-40 years in good health and CMV-seronegative.

The chain recombines TRBV7-9 with TRBJ1-1; 7 positions match TRBD1. This CDR3 contains 14 residues. Germline assignment: CDR1 SEHNR and CDR2 FQNEAQ (reference sequence). J gave up 4 bases and V 5 bases, and 7 bases lay outside the gene matches. Written as DNA, the CDR3 is TGTGCCAGCAGCCTCACAGGGGATGGCACTGAAGCTTTCTTT. Translating gives CASSLTGDGTEAFF.

This sequence joins TRBV6-5 and TRBJ2-7; D perhaps matches TRBD2 (5 bases). The CDR3 is 14 amino acids. V lost 0 bases and J 6 bases, leaving 12 bases between the germline ends. In germline, CDR1 is MNHEY, CDR2 SVGAGI. The CDR3 sequence is CASSYSRAAGEQYF. The CDR3 nucleotides read TGTGCCAGCAGTTACTCGAGGGCAGCCGGCGAGCAGTACTTC.

V and J are TRBV2 and TRBJ2-7; TRBD1 might be the D (5 bases). The CDR3 is made up of 11 amino acids. V lost 7 bases to trimming and J lost 5 bases, with 9 bases between them. Per germline, CDR1 SNHLY and CDR2 FYNNEI. DNA for the CDR3: TGTGCCAGCACCCAGACAGACGAGCAGTACTTC. This encodes CASTQTDEQYF.

V and J are TRBV5-6 and TRBJ2-7; 8 bases agree with TRBD2. CDR1 is SGHDT, CDR2 YYEEEE, per germline. Losses at the gene ends were 1 base for V and 3 bases for J; bases not matched to a gene: 6. The CDR3 contains 15 residues. The CDR3 nucleotides are TGTGCCAGCAGCTTGCTACTAGCGGTTGGCTACGAGCAGTACTTC. Its protein is CASSLLLAVGYEQYF.

The gene calls are TRBV7-2 and TRBJ2-7; weak D call: TRBD2 (5 bases). The V end was cut by 5 bases, the J end by 3 bases, with 8 bases between. Germline V gives CDR1 SGHTA, CDR2 FQGNSA. The CDR3 has 12 residues. In DNA, the CDR3 is TGTGCCAGCAGCCTGGACTTCTACGAGCAGTACTTC. It codes for CASSLDFYEQYF.

The chain is built from TRBV28 and TRBJ2-7; unclear D gene. The germline V gene encodes CDR1 MDHEN and CDR2 SYDVKM. V was cut by 3 bases and J by 1 base, with 7 bases left in between. The CDR3 covers 13 residues. CDR3 sequence (DNA): TGTGCCAGCAGTTTTGGCAGTTCCTACGAGCAGTACTTC. Translation: CASSFGSSYEQYF.

This chain connects TRBV28 to TRBJ1-2; D is undetermined. Germline-derived CDR1 and CDR2 are MDHEN and SYDVKM. This CDR3 comprises 13 residues. V lost 1 base and J 7 bases, leaving 10 bases between the germline ends. For the CDR3, the DNA is TGTGCCAGCAGTTTATCTGCCCGGGGTGGCTACACCTTC. Its protein product is CASSLSARGGYTF.

The V and J genes are TRBV10-3 and TRBJ1-4; possibly TRBD1 for D (5 bases). This CDR3 has 13 residues. Trimming took 7 bases from V and 6 from J, leaving 12 bases between them. Germline V gene lookup returns CDR1 ENHRY and CDR2 SYGVKD. The DNA of the CDR3 is TGTGCCATCACGGCGGGGCAACATGAAAAACTGTTTTTT. Its protein product is CAITAGQHEKLFF.

This clone was observed a few times. The V call is TRBV27, the J call TRBJ2-3, with 7 bases that match TRBD2. The CDR3 consists of 16 residues. Germline loops: CDR1 MNHEY, CDR2 SMNVEV (reference sequence). The V and J ends lost 5 bases and 6 bases, in that order; junction bases with no gene match: 14. The CDR3 DNA is TGTGCCAGCAGTCCAATCGGGACTGGGGGGGTGGATACGCAGTATTTT. Its translation is CASSPIGTGGVDTQYF.

V is TRBV27 and J is TRBJ1-5; no definite D call. The CDR3 contains 16 residues. The germline CDR1 and CDR2 sequences are MNHEY and SMNVEV (reference sequence). The V end was cut by 6 bases, the J end by 0 bases, with 15 bases between. CDR3 nucleotides: TGTGCCAGCAGCGCGGGGAGAATCCCTAGCAATCAGCCCCAGCATTTT. Its translation: CASSAGRIPSNQPQHF.

This rearrangement joins TRBV29-1 to TRBJ2-2; the D is unclear. The V gene lost 4 bases and the J gene lost 2 bases, with 8 bases spanning the gap. Looked up from germline, CDR1 is SQVTM and CDR2 is ANQGSEA. The CDR3 totals 13 residues. The CDR3 region has the DNA TGCAGCGTTGGAGGCACAAACACCGGGGAGCTGTTTTTT. Translated, it gives CSVGGTNTGELFF.

The sample holds a few counts of this clone. The genes are TRBV4-3 and TRBJ2-6, with D hard to call. The length of the CDR3 is 15 residues. V gave up 5 bases and J gave up 2 bases, with 10 bases separating them. Germline CDR1 is LGHNA and CDR2 is YSLEER. In DNA, the CDR3 is TGCGCCAGCAGCAACCAGGCACCTGGGGCCAACGTCCTGACTTTC. Amino acid sequence: CASSNQAPGANVLTF.

The chain links TRBV7-9 to TRBJ1-1, with TRBD1 matching over 11 bases. The V gene's germline CDR1 is SEHNR and CDR2 FQNEAQ (reference sequence). The V segment lost 5 bases and the J segment 1 base; nucleotides outside the gene matches: 0. The length of the CDR3 is 14 residues. The CDR3 region has the DNA TGTGCCAGCAGCGGGACAGGGGGGAACACTGAAGCTTTCTTT. This codes for CASSGTGGNTEAFF.